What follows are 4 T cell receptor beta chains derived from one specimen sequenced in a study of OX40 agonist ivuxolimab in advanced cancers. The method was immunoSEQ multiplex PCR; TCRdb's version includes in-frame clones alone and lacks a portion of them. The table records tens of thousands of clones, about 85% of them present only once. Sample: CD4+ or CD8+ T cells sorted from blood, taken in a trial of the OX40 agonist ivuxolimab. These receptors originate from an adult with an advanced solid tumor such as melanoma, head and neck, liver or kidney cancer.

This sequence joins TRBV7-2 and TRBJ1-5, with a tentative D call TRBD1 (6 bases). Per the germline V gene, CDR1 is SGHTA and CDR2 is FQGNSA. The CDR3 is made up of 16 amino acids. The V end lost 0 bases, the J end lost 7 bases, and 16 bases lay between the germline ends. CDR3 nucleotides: TGTGCCAGCAGCTTAGCAGGTCAGGGGCTCGGGCAGCCCCAGCATTTT. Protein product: CASSLAGQGLGQPQHF.

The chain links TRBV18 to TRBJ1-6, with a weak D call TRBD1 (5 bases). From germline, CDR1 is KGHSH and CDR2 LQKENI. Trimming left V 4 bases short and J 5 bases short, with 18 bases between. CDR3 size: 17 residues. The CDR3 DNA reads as TGTGCCAGCTCACTCGTGTCTTGGGGACGGGATAATTCACCCCTCCACTTT. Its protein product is CASSLVSWGRDNSPLHF.

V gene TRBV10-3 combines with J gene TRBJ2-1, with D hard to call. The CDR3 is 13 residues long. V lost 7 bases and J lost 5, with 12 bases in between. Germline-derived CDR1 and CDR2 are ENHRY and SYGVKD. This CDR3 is CAIKRKLDNEQFF. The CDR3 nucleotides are TGTGCCATCAAGCGCAAGTTGGACAATGAGCAGTTCTTC.

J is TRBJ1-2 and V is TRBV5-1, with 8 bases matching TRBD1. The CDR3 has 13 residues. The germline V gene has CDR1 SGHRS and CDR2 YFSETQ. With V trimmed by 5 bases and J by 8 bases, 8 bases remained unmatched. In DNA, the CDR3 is TGCGCCAGCAGATCCGACAGGGGCAGAGGCTACACCTTC. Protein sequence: CASRSDRGRGYTF. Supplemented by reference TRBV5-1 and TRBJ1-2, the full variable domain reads KAGVTQTPRYLIKTRGQQVTLSCSPISGHRSVSWYQQTPGQGLQFLFEYFSETQRNKGNFPGRFSGRQFSNSRSEMNVSTLELGDSALYLCASRSDRGRGYTFGSGTRLTVV.